Listed below are T cell receptor beta chains from one sample, sequenced in a study of OX40 agonist ivuxolimab in advanced cancers. TCRdb's table, derived via immunoSEQ multiplex PCR, lists solely in-frame clones and lacks some. This sample has under 75,000 clones; 92% occur once, and the top ten carry less than 10%. The specimen was CD4+ or CD8+ T cells sorted from blood, collected in a trial of the OX40 agonist ivuxolimab. All receptors come from an adult with an advanced solid tumor such as melanoma, head and neck, liver or kidney cancer. Both conserved end residues are part of each CDR3. Fields, in order: clone size, V gene, D gene, J gene, CDR3 DNA, CDR3 protein. A D gene is named only where the DNA matches it firmly. Some rows have no size entry. The others give once, few or many, or a class for an expanded clone.

size: once
V: TRBV4-1
D: TRBD2
J: TRBJ2-2
DNA: TGCGCCAGCAGCCAACACGGACTAGCGGGGGATACATTCACCGGGGAGCTGTTTTTT
CDR3: CASSQHGLAGDTFTGELFF

size: -
V: TRBV9
D: -
J: TRBJ2-3
DNA: TGTGCCAGCAGCGTAGCTAGCTACACAGATACGCAGTATTTT
CDR3: CASSVASYTDTQYF

size: once
V: TRBV7-8
D: -
J: TRBJ2-1
DNA: TGTGCCAGCAGCTTTGGCCCGGGGGAGTTCTTC
CDR3: CASSFGPGEFF

size: -
V: TRBV23-1
D: -
J: TRBJ1-5
DNA: TGCGCCAGCCCTACGTCCGGGGGTTGCAGCAATCAGCCCCAGCATTTT
CDR3: CASPTSGGCSNQPQHF

size: -
V: TRBV5-6
D: TRBD1
J: TRBJ1-6
DNA: TGTGCCAGCAGCATGGGACAGGGTAGTAATTCACCCCTCCACTTT
CDR3: CASSMGQGSNSPLHF

size: -
V: TRBV5-4
D: TRBD1
J: TRBJ2-1
DNA: TGTGCCAGCATCGGGACAGACGGGGCCTACAATGAGCAGTTCTTC
CDR3: CASIGTDGAYNEQFF

size: -
V: TRBV7-8
D: -
J: TRBJ1-1
DNA: TGTGCCAGCAGCGGGCTGGGGGGCACTGAAGCTTTCTTT
CDR3: CASSGLGGTEAFF

size: -
V: TRBV7-9
D: -
J: TRBJ2-2
DNA: TGTGCCAGCAGCTCCACTAGCAGGGGGGCCGGGGAGCTGTTTTTT
CDR3: CASSSTSRGAGELFF

size: -
V: TRBV4-1
D: -
J: TRBJ1-4
DNA: TGCGCCAGCAGCCAGGGTGATGAAAAACTGTTTTTT
CDR3: CASSQGDEKLFF

size: few
V: TRBV13
D: -
J: TRBJ1-1
DNA: TGTGCCAGCAGCTTAGGGACCGGGAATGGTGAAGCTTTCTTT
CDR3: CASSLGTGNGEAFF

size: -
V: TRBV29-1
D: -
J: TRBJ2-7
DNA: TGCAGCGTTGAAGGGGTTGTAAGGGGACCCTCCTACGAGCAGTACTTC
CDR3: CSVEGVVRGPSYEQYF

size: -
V: TRBV7-9
D: TRBD2
J: TRBJ2-7
DNA: TGTGCCAGCAGCCCGATATGGTCTAGCGGGTCCTACGAGCAGTACTTC
CDR3: CASSPIWSSGSYEQYF

size: -
V: TRBV11-2
D: -
J: TRBJ1-6
DNA: TGTGCCACCAAGGAGGCTCTGGGGCCCCTCCACTTT
CDR3: CATKEALGPLHF

size: -
V: TRBV25-1
D: -
J: TRBJ1-2
DNA: TGTGCCAGCAGTGAATCCGGACAGCCTTATGGCTACACCTTC
CDR3: CASSESGQPYGYTF

size: -
V: TRBV7-6
D: -
J: TRBJ2-7
DNA: TGTGCCAGCAGCTCCCGGGCCCTTTCCTACGAGCAGTACTTC
CDR3: CASSSRALSYEQYF

size: -
V: TRBV7-9
D: -
J: TRBJ1-5
DNA: TGTGCCAGCAGCTTAGATGGGGTTCAGCCCCAGCATTTT
CDR3: CASSLDGVQPQHF

size: -
V: TRBV4-1
D: -
J: TRBJ1-5
DNA: TGCGCCAGCAGCCAAGTAGGGGTGGGGGAGGCCCAGCATTTT
CDR3: CASSQVGVGEAQHF

size: -
V: TRBV7-2
D: -
J: TRBJ2-7
DNA: TGTGCCAGCAGCTCATCAATCGGGGGTTCCACAATTTACGAGCAGTACTTC
CDR3: CASSSSIGGSTIYEQYF

size: -
V: TRBV5-4
D: TRBD1
J: TRBJ1-5
DNA: TGTGCCAGCAGCTTGGGACAGGGGCAGCCCCAGCATTTT
CDR3: CASSLGQGQPQHF